This T cell receptor (beta chain) comes out of a study of T-cell reconstitution after alpha-beta-depleted transplantation in children (dated by TCRdb to 2016 to 2017). Regarding the study in general: The study quantitatively tracked T-cell immune reconstitution after TCRalphabeta/CD19-depleted allogeneic hematopoietic cell transplantation in children using TCR repertoire profiling.

Libraries came from PCR. Sequencing relied on an Illumina HiSeq 2500. Molecular barcoding was employed in the preparation of TCR libraries, with unique molecular identifiers being used to normalize TCRbeta repertoire quantification. TCRdb trimmed the raw reads at Q25, called clones with MiXCR and kept productive beta chains. Duplicate CDR3 protein sequences are folded into a single record with the most common DNA and genes. In all, the sample holds about 540,000 distinct CDR3 sequences, and around 18% of those were seen once. Of the sample, 3.3% is held by the ten largest clones. V and J are truncated by 1 base and 1 base respectively, leaving an intervening sequence of 30 bases. From its cysteine to its phenylalanine, the CDR3 spans 22 amino acids. Just CDR3 DNA is preserved here, 66 bases in frame from base 1. CDR1 and CDR2 (MGHRA, YSYEKL) derive from the germline V gene. About this clonotype itself: It lacks a known antigen. Base qualities are not at hand, and no much larger clone is one base apart.

Sequencing used PBMCs from the stem cell graft donor, obtained from the stem cell graft. The clonotype comes from a human donor who donated a stem cell graft to a child with acute lymphoblastic leukemia. Recombination connected TRBV4-1 to TRBJ2-3; TRBD2 could be the D gene, as 6 bases match. The DNA sequence follows: TGCGCCAGCAGCCAAGGTCGTGGAAAGTGGCGGGAAAGGCCGGGGGGCACAGATACGCAGTATTTT. Protein translation: CASSQGRGKWRERPGGTDTQYF.